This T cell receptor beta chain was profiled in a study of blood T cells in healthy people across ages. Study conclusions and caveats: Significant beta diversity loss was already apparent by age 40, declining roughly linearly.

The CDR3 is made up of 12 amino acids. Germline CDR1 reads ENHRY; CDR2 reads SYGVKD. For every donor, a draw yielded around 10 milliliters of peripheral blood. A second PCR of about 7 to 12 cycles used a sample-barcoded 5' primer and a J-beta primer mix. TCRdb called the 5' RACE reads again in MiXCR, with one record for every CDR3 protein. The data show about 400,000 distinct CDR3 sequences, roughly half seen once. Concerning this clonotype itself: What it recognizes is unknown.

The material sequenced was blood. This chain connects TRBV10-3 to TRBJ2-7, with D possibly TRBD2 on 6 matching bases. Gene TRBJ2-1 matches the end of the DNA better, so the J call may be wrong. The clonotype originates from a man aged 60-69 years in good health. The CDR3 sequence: CAIGGRNNEQFF. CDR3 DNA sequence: TGTGCCATCGGAGGGCGCAACAATGAGCAGTTCTTC.